What follows are 22 T cell receptor beta chains derived from one specimen sequenced in a study of blood T cell repertoires in COVID-19. Profiling relied on immunoSEQ multiplex PCR, and the TCRdb table lists in-frame clones only, not all of them. Here the sample spans hundreds of thousands of clones, just over 85% being singletons. The source material was PBMCs or T cells enriched from blood (not recorded which). These receptors were collected from a man in his late teens or twenties who had recovered from COVID-19.

The chain combines TRBV5-1 with TRBJ1-1; D gene unclear. Between the trimmed V and J ends, which lost 0 bases and 3 bases, there was a span of 12 bases. Germline-derived CDR1 and CDR2 are SGHRS and YFSETQ. This CDR3 region has 15 residues. The CDR3 here is CASSLATGSYTEAFF. The CDR3 coding sequence is TGCGCCAGCAGCTTGGCCACCGGGTCCTACACTGAAGCTTTCTTT.

The rearrangement uses TRBV5-1 and TRBJ2-7, with D hard to call. The CDR3 length is 12 residues. Germline V gives CDR1 SGHRS, CDR2 YFSETQ. The V end was cut by 0 bases, the J end by 3 bases, with 4 bases between. As DNA, the CDR3 is TGCGCCAGCAGCTTGGCCAACTACGAGCAGTACTTC. It yields the protein CASSLANYEQYF.

The chain uses TRBV10-1 and TRBJ2-3; the D is unclear. Germline V lookup: CDR1 WNHNN, CDR2 SYGVQD (reference sequence). The CDR3 has 14 residues. V shed 1 base and J shed 1 base, with 6 bases lying between them. CDR3 bases: TGCGCCAGCAGTGAGTTCGGAGGCACAGATACGCAGTATTTT. It is translated as CASSEFGGTDTQYF.

The rearrangement uses TRBV9 and TRBJ1-6, with D perhaps TRBD1 (5 bases). V lost 6 bases and J lost 12, with 19 bases in between. From germline, CDR1 is SGDLS and CDR2 YYNGEE. The CDR3 loop spans 14 amino acids. The CDR3 loop reads CASTPGRGRGPLHF. The CDR3 nucleotides read TGTGCCAGCACCCCCGGGCGGGGTAGGGGACCCCTCCACTTT.

This CDR3 reads CASRSGGVSTDTQYF. Here the CDR3 DNA reads TGTGCCAGCAGGTCGGGGGGGGTTAGCACAGATACGCAGTATTTT. This chain connects TRBV11-2 to TRBJ2-3; 8 nucleotides line up with TRBD2. Germline loops: CDR1 SGHAT, CDR2 FQNNGV. This CDR3 region has 15 residues. The V segment lost 6 bases and the J segment 0 bases; nucleotides outside the gene matches: 5.

The chain recombines TRBV29-1 with TRBJ1-1, with D hard to call. Trimming shortened V by 4 bases and J by 0 bases, and 9 bases separated the two germline ends. Germline V gene sequence: CDR1 SQVTM, CDR2 ANQGSEA. CDR3 length equals 13 residues. The CDR3 here is CSVVRGMNTEAFF. DNA of the CDR3: TGCAGCGTTGTCAGAGGGATGAACACTGAAGCTTTCTTT.

This clone has a handful of counts. The J gene is TRBJ2-7, the V gene TRBV10-1; TRBD2 might be the D (6 bases). The CDR3 length is 15 residues. CDR1 WNHNN and CDR2 SYGVQD come from the germline V gene (reference sequence). The V end lost 3 bases, the J end lost 7 bases, and 19 bases lay between the germline ends. CDR3 DNA: TGCGCCAGCAGTGAAAGTTTGGGGGAGGCTGAGGAGCAGTACTTC. It is translated as CASSESLGEAEEQYF.

The chain carries TRBV7-9 and TRBJ2-7; D gene uncertain. Trimming took 5 bases from V and 6 from J, leaving 11 bases between them. Germline V gives CDR1 SEHNR, CDR2 FQNEAQ (reference sequence). This CDR3 has 12 residues. This chain's CDR3 is CASSLVTGEQYF. Here the CDR3 DNA reads TGTGCCAGCAGCCTAGTAACGGGCGAGCAGTACTTC.

This chain links TRBV28 with TRBJ1-1; D gene uncertain. V lost 2 bases and J 4 bases, leaving 8 bases between the germline ends. In germline, CDR1 is MDHEN, CDR2 SYDVKM. The CDR3 spans 13 residues. The CDR3 nucleotides read TGTGCCAGCAGTTTAAGAGGGTTCACTGAAGCTTTCTTT. This translates into CASSLRGFTEAFF.

The chain is built from TRBV4-1 and TRBJ1-5; possibly TRBD1 for D (5 bases). V gave up 1 base and J gave up 1 base, with 17 bases separating them. This CDR3 contains 18 residues. Germline CDR1 and CDR2: MGHRA and YSYEKL. The DNA for the CDR3 is TGCGCCAGCAGCCAAGTAGATATGGGGCTTGGGAGCAATCAGCCCCAGCATTTT. As protein: CASSQVDMGLGSNQPQHF.

The J gene is TRBJ1-1, the V gene TRBV4-1, with 8 positions matching TRBD1. Unmatched junction bases numbered 8, after V lost 1 base and J lost 4 bases. Germline V gene data show CDR1 as MGHRA and CDR2 as YSYEKL. The CDR3 is 16 residues long. CDR3 in amino acids: CASSQVGRGPATEAFF. The CDR3 coding sequence is TGCGCCAGCAGCCAAGTAGGCAGGGGGCCCGCCACTGAAGCTTTCTTT.

V is TRBV21-1 and J is TRBJ1-2; the table's D gene call, TRBD1, was not cross checked with the DNA. TRBV21-1 is marked as a pseudogene. CDR3 length: 16 amino acids. CDR3: CASNLTGVLEPYGYTF. CDR3 DNA: TGTGCCAGCAACTTGACAGGCGTACTAGAGCCGTATGGCTACACCTTC.

The chain employs TRBV7-8 and TRBJ1-2, with TRBD1 identical over 12 bases. Germline CDR1 and CDR2: SGHVS and FQNEAQ. The CDR3 extends over 16 amino acids. V gave up 1 base and J gave up 7 bases; unmatched junction bases: 7. CDR3 residues: CASSLDGTGGAGGYTF. Here the CDR3 DNA reads TGTGCCAGCAGCTTAGACGGGACAGGGGGCGCGGGTGGCTACACCTTC. Using reference TRBV7-8 and TRBJ1-2 for the parts outside the CDR3, the full variable domain is GAGVSQSPRYKVAKRGQDVALRCDPISGHVSLFWYQQALGQGPEFLTYFQNEAQLDKSGLPSDRFFAERPEGSVSTLKIQRTQQEDSAVYLCASSLDGTGGAGGYTFGSGTRLTVV.

This clone was picked up a small number of times. The rearrangement joins TRBV29-1 to TRBJ2-7, with 7 bases matching TRBD2. CDR1 is SQVTM, CDR2 ANQGSEA, per germline. The CDR3 covers 13 residues. V was clipped by 7 bases and J by 2 bases; unmatched bases: 8. The CDR3 sequence is CSAGGLPTYEQYF. In DNA form, the CDR3 reads TGCAGCGCCGGGGGACTACCTACCTACGAGCAGTACTTC.

This clone was seen a single time. The rearrangement uses TRBV5-1 and TRBJ2-7; 7 positions agree with TRBD1. From germline, CDR1 is SGHRS and CDR2 YFSETQ. The CDR3 contains 13 residues. V was pared by 3 bases and J by 2 bases, with 2 bases of the junction left unmatched. CDR3 bases: TGCGCCAGCAGCTCCGGGACAGCCTACGAGCAGTACTTC. This encodes CASSSGTAYEQYF.

J is TRBJ1-1 and V is TRBV2, with D possibly TRBD1 on 6 matching bases. Germline CDR1 reads SNHLY; CDR2 reads FYNNEI. The V end lost 7 bases, the J end lost 1 base, and 10 bases lay between the germline ends. The CDR3 has 13 amino acids. The CDR3 reads CASTMTGNTEAFF. CDR3 nucleotides: TGTGCCAGCACTATGACAGGGAACACTGAAGCTTTCTTT. Filled out from reference TRBV2 and TRBJ1-1, the complete variable domain reads EPEVTQTPSHQVTQMGQEVILRCVPISNHLYFYWYRQILGQKVEFLVSFYNNEISEKSEIFDDQFSVERPDGSNFTLKIRSTKLEDSAMYFCASTMTGNTEAFFGQGTRLTVV.

The chain recombines TRBV24-1 with TRBJ2-7; D might be TRBD1 (5 bases). V was clipped by 1 base and J by 5 bases, with 11 bases between them. Germline CDR1 KGHDR, CDR2 SFDVKD. The CDR3 extends over 14 amino acids. CDR3 loop: CATSDLGQDNEQYF. In nucleotides, the CDR3 is TGTGCCACCAGTGATTTAGGGCAGGACAACGAGCAGTACTTC.

The chain is built from TRBV15 and TRBJ1-6; D ambiguous. Trimming cost V 4 bases and J 6 bases, with 7 bases left between them. Germline assignment: CDR1 LNHNV and CDR2 YYDKDF (reference sequence). This CDR3 is built from 13 residues. DNA for the CDR3: TGTGCCACCAGCACCCCGTCTAATTCACCCCTCCACTTT. As protein: CATSTPSNSPLHF.

The CDR3 here is CASSPRTGSYEQYF. As DNA, the CDR3 is TGTGCCAGCAGCCCTAGGACAGGCTCCTACGAGCAGTACTTC. The chain employs TRBV14 and TRBJ2-7, with 7 bases identical to TRBD1. The germline CDR1 and CDR2 sequences are SGHDN and FVKESK. The CDR3 consists of 14 residues. After removal of 4 bases from V and 0 bases from J, the junction contained 3 bases not matched to a gene.

On this clone itself: One end of the junction fails to match germline, which may point to a read error. This chain links TRBV11-2 with TRBJ1-6; 9 nucleotides match TRBD1. Germline CDR1 reads SGHAT; CDR2 reads FQNNGV. The CDR3 consists of 13 residues. The CDR3 region is CASSIDRGSPLHF. In DNA form, the CDR3 reads TGTGCCAGCAGCATAGACAGGGGGTCACCCCTCCACTTT.

J is TRBJ2-3 and V is TRBV11-3, with D possibly TRBD2 on 6 matching bases. This CDR3 comprises 15 residues. The germline V and J ends were trimmed by 3 bases and 0 bases, with 10 bases remaining between them. From germline, CDR1 is SGHNT and CDR2 YENEEA. The CDR3 nucleotides are TGTGCCAGCAGCTTCCCGGGACTGAGCACAGATACGCAGTATTTT. Translating it yields CASSFPGLSTDTQYF.

The chain employs TRBV6-1 and TRBJ1-1; a possible D gene is TRBD1 (6 bases). Trimming shortened V by 2 bases and J by 1 base, and 11 bases separated the two germline ends. The CDR3 covers 15 residues. Germline V gene lookup returns CDR1 MNHNS and CDR2 SASEGT. The CDR3 protein is CASSEPPGQNTEAFF. The CDR3 DNA is TGTGCCAGCAGTGAACCGCCGGGACAGAACACTGAAGCTTTCTTT.